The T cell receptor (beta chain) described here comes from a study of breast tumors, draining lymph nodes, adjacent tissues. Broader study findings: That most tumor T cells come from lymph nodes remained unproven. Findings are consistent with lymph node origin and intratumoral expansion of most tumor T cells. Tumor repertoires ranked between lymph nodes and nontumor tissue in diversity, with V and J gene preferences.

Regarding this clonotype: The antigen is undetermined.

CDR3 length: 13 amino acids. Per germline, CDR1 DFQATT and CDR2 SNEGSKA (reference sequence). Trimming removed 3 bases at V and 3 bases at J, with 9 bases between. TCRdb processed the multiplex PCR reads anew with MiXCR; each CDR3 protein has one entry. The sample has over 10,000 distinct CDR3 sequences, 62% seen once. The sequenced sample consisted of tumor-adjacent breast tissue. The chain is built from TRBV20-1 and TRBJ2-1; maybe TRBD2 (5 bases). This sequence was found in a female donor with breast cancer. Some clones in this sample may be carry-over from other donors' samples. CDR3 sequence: CSASSVSYNEQFF. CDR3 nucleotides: TGCAGTGCTAGTAGCGTCAGCTACAATGAGCAGTTCTTC.